The 3 T cell receptor beta chains given below trace back to one sample, sequenced in a study of blood T cell repertoires in COVID-19. Data came from immunoSEQ multiplex PCR; TCRdb stores just in-frame clones and leaves some out. The repertoire holds 250,000 to 350,000 clones, under 90% seen once, with less than 0.95% in the top ten. Sequencing was carried out using peripheral blood. The origin of the receptors is a woman in her 40s who had recovered from COVID-19.

The V and J genes are TRBV7-2 and TRBJ2-1; possible D gene TRBD2, 5 bases. Germline CDR1 is SGHTA and CDR2 is FQGNSA. The CDR3 sequence is 16 residues long. V was pared by 0 bases and J by 0 bases, with 9 bases between. Here the CDR3 reads CASSLAEGSSYNEQFF. The CDR3 DNA reads as TGTGCCAGCAGCTTAGCGGAAGGGAGCTCCTACAATGAGCAGTTCTTC.

V gene TRBV30 combines with J gene TRBJ2-2; the match to TRBD2 covers 8 bases. V lost 7 bases to trimming and J lost 2 bases; unmatched junction nucleotides: 6. The CDR3 is made up of 14 amino acids. Germline V gene sequence: CDR1 GTSNPN, CDR2 SVGIG (reference sequence). CDR3 residues: CASPGRANTGELFF. For the CDR3, the DNA is TGTGCCTCGCCCGGGAGGGCCAACACCGGGGAGCTGTTTTTT.

This chain connects TRBV24-1 to TRBJ2-5, with TRBD1 matching 11 bases. CDR3 length: 16 residues. V gave up 5 bases and J gave up 5 bases; unmatched junction bases: 9. In germline, CDR1 is KGHDR, CDR2 SFDVKD. This CDR3 reads CATSAVGDRGIETQYF. The CDR3 bases are TGTGCCACCAGTGCCGTCGGGGACAGGGGGATCGAGACCCAGTACTTC.